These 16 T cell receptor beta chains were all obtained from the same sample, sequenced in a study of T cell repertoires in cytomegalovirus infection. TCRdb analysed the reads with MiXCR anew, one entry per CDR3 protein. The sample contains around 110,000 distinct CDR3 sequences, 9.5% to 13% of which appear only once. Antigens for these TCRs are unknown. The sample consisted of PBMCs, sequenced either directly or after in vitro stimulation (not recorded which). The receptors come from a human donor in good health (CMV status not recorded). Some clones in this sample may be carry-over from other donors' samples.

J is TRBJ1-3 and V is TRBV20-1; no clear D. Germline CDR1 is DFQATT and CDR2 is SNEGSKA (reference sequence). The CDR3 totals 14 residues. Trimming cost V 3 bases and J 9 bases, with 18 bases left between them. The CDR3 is CSASPGQTAVTIYF. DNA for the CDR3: TGCAGTGCTAGTCCTGGGCAGACTGCAGTCACCATATATTTT.

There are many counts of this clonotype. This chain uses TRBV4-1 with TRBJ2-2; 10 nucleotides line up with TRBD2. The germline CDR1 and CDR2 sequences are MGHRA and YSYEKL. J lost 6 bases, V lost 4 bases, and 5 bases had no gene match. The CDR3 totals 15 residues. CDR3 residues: CASSPAGGPSGELFF. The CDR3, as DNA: TGCGCCAGCAGCCCAGCGGGAGGGCCCTCCGGGGAGCTGTTTTTT.

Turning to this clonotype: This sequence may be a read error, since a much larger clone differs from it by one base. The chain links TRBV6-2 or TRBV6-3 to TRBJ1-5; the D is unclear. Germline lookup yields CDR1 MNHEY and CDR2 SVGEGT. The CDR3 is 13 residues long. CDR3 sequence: CASSDLDVEPQDF. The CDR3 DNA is TGTGCCAGCAGTGACCTGGATGTGGAGCCCCAGGATTTT.

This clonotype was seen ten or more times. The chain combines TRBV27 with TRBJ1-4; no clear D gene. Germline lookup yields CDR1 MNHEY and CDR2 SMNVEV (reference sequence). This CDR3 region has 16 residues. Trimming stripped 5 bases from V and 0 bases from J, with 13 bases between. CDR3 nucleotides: TGTGCCAGCAGTCGAAAGGGAGATGCAACTAATGAAAAACTGTTTTTT. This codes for CASSRKGDATNEKLFF.

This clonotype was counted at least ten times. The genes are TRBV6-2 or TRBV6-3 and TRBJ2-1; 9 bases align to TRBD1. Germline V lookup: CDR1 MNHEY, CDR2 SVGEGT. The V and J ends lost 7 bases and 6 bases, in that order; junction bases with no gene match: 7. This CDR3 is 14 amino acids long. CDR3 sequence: CASNRGLGVNEQFF. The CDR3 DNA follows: TGTGCCAGCAACAGGGGGCTTGGGGTCAATGAGCAGTTCTTC.

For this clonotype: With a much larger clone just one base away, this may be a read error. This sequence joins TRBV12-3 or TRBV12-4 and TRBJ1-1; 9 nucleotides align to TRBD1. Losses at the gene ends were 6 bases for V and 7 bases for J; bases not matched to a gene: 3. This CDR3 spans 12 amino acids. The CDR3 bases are TGTGCCAGCAGGACAGGGGGACATGAAGCTTTCTTT. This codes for CASRTGGHEAFF.

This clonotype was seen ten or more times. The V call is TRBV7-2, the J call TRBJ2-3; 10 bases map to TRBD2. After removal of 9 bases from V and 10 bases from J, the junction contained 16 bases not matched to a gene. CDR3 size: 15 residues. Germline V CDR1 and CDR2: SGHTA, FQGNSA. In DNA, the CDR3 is TGTGCCAGTCTTCCCCCCCTAGCGGGGGATGTGCCGCAGTATTTT. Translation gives CASLPPLAGDVPQYF.

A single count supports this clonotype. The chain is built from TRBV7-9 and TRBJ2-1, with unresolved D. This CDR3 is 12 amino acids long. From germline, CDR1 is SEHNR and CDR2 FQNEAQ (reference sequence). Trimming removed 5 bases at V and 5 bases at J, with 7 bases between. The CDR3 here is CASSRHNNEQFF. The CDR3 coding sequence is TGTGCCAGCAGCCGACACAACAATGAGCAGTTCTTC.

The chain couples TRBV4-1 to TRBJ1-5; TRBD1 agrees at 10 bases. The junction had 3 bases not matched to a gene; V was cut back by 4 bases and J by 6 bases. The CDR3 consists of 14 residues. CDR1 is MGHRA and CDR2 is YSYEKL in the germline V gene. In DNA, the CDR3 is TGCGCCAGCAGCCCGGACAGGGGGTTTCAGCCCCAGCATTTT. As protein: CASSPDRGFQPQHF.

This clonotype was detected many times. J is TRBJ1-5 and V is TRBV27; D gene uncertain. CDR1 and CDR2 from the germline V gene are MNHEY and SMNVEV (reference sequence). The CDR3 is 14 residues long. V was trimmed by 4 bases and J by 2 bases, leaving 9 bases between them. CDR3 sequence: CASSSVDGNQPQHF. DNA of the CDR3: TGTGCCAGCAGTTCAGTCGACGGCAATCAGCCCCAGCATTTT.

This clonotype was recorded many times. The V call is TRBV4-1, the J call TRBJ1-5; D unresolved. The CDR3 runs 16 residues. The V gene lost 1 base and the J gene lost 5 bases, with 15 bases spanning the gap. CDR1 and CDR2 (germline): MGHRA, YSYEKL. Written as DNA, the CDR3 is TGCGCCAGCAGCCAAGCTTCATTTACCAAGCATCAGCCCCAGCATTTT. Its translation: CASSQASFTKHQPQHF.

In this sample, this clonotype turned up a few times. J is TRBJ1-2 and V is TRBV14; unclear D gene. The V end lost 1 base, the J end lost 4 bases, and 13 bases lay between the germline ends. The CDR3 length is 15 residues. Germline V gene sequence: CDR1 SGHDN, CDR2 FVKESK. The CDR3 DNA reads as TGTGCCAGCAGCCAAGCACTCGGTCACAGCTATGGCTACACCTTC. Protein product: CASSQALGHSYGYTF. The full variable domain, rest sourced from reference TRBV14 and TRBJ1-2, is EAGVTQFPSHSVIEKGQTVTLRCDPISGHDNLYWYRRVMGKEIKFLLHFVKESKQDESGMPNNRFLAERTGGTYSTLKVQPAELEDSGVYFCASSQALGHSYGYTFGSGTRLTVV.

The CDR3 DNA is TGTGCCAGCAGTCCCCAGGCAGGGCGGGTGGATACTGAAGCTTTCTTT. Its protein is CASSPQAGRVDTEAFF. The chain combines TRBV12-3 or TRBV12-4 with TRBJ1-1; a weak D match, TRBD1 (5 bases). V shed 5 bases and J shed 5 bases, with 21 bases lying between them. The CDR3 has 16 residues.

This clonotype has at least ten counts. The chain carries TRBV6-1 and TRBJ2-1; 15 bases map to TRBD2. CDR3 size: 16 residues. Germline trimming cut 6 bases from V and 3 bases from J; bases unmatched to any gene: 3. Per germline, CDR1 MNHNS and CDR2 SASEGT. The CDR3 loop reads CASRGLAGGFYNEQFF. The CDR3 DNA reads TGTGCCAGCAGGGGACTAGCGGGAGGCTTCTACAATGAGCAGTTCTTC.

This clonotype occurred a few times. CDR3 protein: CASSLSEGGELFF. The CDR3 region has the DNA TGTGCCAGCAGTTTGAGCGAAGGCGGGGAGCTGTTTTTT. The rearrangement links TRBV12-3 or TRBV12-4 to TRBJ2-2; unclear D gene. There are 13 residues in the CDR3. V lost 3 bases and J 7 bases, leaving 9 bases between the germline ends.

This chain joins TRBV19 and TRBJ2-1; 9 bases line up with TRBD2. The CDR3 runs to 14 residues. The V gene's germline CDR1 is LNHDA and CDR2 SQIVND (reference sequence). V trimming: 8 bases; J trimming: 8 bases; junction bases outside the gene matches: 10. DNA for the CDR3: TGTGCCAGTCGACGGCCTAGCGGGAAGTATGAGCAGTTCTTC. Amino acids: CASRRPSGKYEQFF.